This entry features one T cell receptor (beta chain) sequence. Ophthalmopathy cases scored 3 or more on the Clinical Activity Score and 4 or more on NOSPECS grade, with duration below 3 months. Exclusion criteria comprised uncontrolled infection, other autoimmune disease, pregnancy or lactation. PBMCs stemmed from 8.5 to 10 ml fresh peripheral blood. The TCR beta CDR3 regions underwent amplification using RNA transcripts as the source. The HTBI primer set served for first-round RT-PCR of the TCR CDR3. A single record per CDR3 protein comes from TCRdb applying MiXCR to the multiplex PCR reads. The sample includes 490,000 or so distinct CDR3 sequences, roughly 22% of them seen just once. This record belongs to a study of T cells in Graves' hyperthyroidism and ophthalmopathy. Study background: Peripheral blood sampling occurred at initial diagnosis, before any treatment.

The CDR3 spans 13 residues. Deletions cut 8 bases from V and 0 bases from J, with 11 bases between. Germline CDR1 reads MGHDK; CDR2 reads SYGVNS. The clonotype originates from a woman between 65 and 79 years old with Graves' ophthalmopathy. The sequenced sample was blood. The chain carries TRBV25-1 and TRBJ2-7; no reliable D call. The CDR3 region is CASGSTTSYEQYF. As DNA, the CDR3 is TGTGCCAGCGGAAGTACGACCTCCTACGAGCAGTACTTC.